This entry is about one T cell receptor (beta chain). Its antigen is not identified. This sample was included in a study of T cell responses to AZD1222 COVID-19 vaccine. Study-wide context: Whether given at about 4 or about 12 weeks, second doses were pooled.

Some clones are missing from TCRdb's copy, which holds only in-frame ones; the method was immunoSEQ multiplex PCR. The table records about 140,000 clones, about four fifths of them present only once. Regarding the study as a whole: Vaccine-associated CD4 TCRs spanned spike, dominant at 160-218 and 743-854.

V lost 4 bases to trimming and J lost 0 bases, with 13 bases between them. The V gene's germline CDR1 is SEHNR and CDR2 FQNEAQ (reference sequence). This CDR3 comprises 15 residues. The chain recombines TRBV7-9 with TRBJ2-7; D gene uncertain. Sequencing was performed on peripheral blood, taken on day 0 of AZD1222 vaccination. The TCR originated in an adult in good health. CDR3 DNA: TGTGCCAGCAGCTCTCCGGGTTCACACTCCTACGAGCAGTACTTC. This gives the protein CASSSPGSHSYEQYF. The whole variable domain, remainder taken from reference TRBV7-9 and TRBJ2-7, is DTGVSQNPRHKITKRGQNVTFRCDPISEHNRLYWYRQTLGQGPEFLTYFQNEAQLEKSRLLSDRFSAERPKGSFSTLEIQRTEQGDSAMYLCASSSPGSHSYEQYFGPGTRLTVT.